This TCR beta chain was captured in a study of spatial heterogeneity in lung cancer. Study at large: Beta-chain sequences were consistently detected more often than alpha-chain sequences. Study findings and constraints: Counts that tracked tumor mutation counts were those of expanded intratumoral alpha and beta TCRs.

Deletions cut 0 bases from V and 4 bases from J, with 7 bases between. CDR1 is SGHTA and CDR2 is FQGNSA in the germline V gene. The length of the CDR3 is 13 residues. Time point here: sample taken at primary tumor resection. Whole RNA, isolated from tumor, nontumor lung or frozen PBMC, was sequenced without prior sorting. In this sample, this clonotype turned up many times. Its matching antigen is unknown. Individually, TCR cDNA molecules were each labelled with a unique molecular identifier. TCRdb re-derived calls from the 5' RACE reads in MiXCR, one entry per CDR3 protein. Of more than 25,000 distinct CDR3 sequences detected, about 6.6% appear once; the ten largest clones hold around 26%.

The rearrangement joins TRBV7-2 to TRBJ2-7; D call uncertain. This TCR was sampled from a male donor with early-stage non-small cell lung cancer. The starting material was lung tumor tissue, obtained at surgery. The CDR3 spells CASSLARGYEQYF. The CDR3 bases are TGTGCCAGCAGCTTAGCTCGCGGATACGAGCAGTACTTC.